What follows are 18 T cell receptor beta chains derived from one specimen sequenced in a study of human T cells and chemical hapten exposure. Time point in this sample: healthy volunteer bleed at 2 weeks. Unseparated into fractions, whole blood served as the source from which total RNA was extracted. Via MiXCR, TCRdb re-called the RACE reads, giving one row per CDR3 protein. The table records tens of thousands of distinct CDR3 sequences, around 9% of them present only once. The sequenced sample consisted of whole blood. Receptors originate from a female donor in good health. Some clones in this sample may be carry-over from other donors' samples.

This clonotype came up many times. V is TRBV29-1 and J is TRBJ2-3, with D tentatively TRBD1 or TRBD2 (5 bases each). The CDR3 consists of 14 residues. Between the trimmed V and J ends, which lost 1 base and 2 bases, there was a span of 10 bases. Germline assignment: CDR1 SQVTM and CDR2 ANQGSEA. The DNA of the CDR3 is TGCAGCGTTGAAGGACGGGGCTACACAGATACGCAGTATTTT. Translating it yields CSVEGRGYTDTQYF.

This chain uses TRBV27 with TRBJ1-1; D possibly corresponds to TRBD1 (5 bases). Germline V gene data show CDR1 as MNHEY and CDR2 as SMNVEV (reference sequence). The CDR3 loop spans 13 amino acids. V lost 10 bases, J lost 3 bases, and 15 bases lay in between. In DNA, the CDR3 is TGTGCCACCAAAAAGGGGTGGGACACTGAAGCTTTCTTT. Amino acids: CATKKGWDTEAFF.

J is TRBJ2-3 and V is TRBV2; no definite D call. V lost 6 bases and J lost 0, with 10 bases in between. CDR1 is SNHLY and CDR2 is FYNNEI in the germline V gene. The CDR3 contains 14 residues. Here the CDR3 DNA reads TGTGCCAGCAGGGCAGACGGAAGCACAGATACGCAGTATTTT. This codes for CASRADGSTDTQYF.

The chain carries TRBV6-5 and TRBJ1-2, with a possible D match to TRBD1 (6 bases). The CDR3 spans 14 residues. Trimming pared 0 bases from V and 6 bases from J, leaving 11 bases between. The germline V gene has CDR1 MNHEY and CDR2 SVGAGI. CDR3: CASSYSEAGDGYTF. CDR3 DNA: TGTGCCAGCAGTTACTCCGAGGCAGGGGATGGCTACACCTTC.

V is TRBV12-3 or TRBV12-4 and J is TRBJ1-5; D remains ambiguous. CDR3 length equals 15 residues. V lost 3 bases to trimming and J lost 0 bases, with 9 bases between them. CDR3 amino acids: CASSLQASSNQPQHF. In nucleotides, the CDR3 is TGTGCCAGCAGTTTGCAGGCAAGTAGCAATCAGCCCCAGCATTTT.

This clonotype showed up many times. The chain has TRBV6-2 or TRBV6-3 and TRBJ2-6, with 10 bases identical to TRBD1. The V and J ends lost 11 bases and 2 bases, in that order; junction bases with no gene match: 3. This CDR3 comprises 14 residues. CDR1 and CDR2 from the germline V gene are MNHEY and SVGEGT. CDR3 in amino acids: CAGGTGAGANVLTF. The CDR3 coding sequence is TGTGCCGGAGGGACAGGGGCTGGGGCCAACGTCCTGACTTTC.

The table lists this clonotype with a few counts. The chain joins TRBV24-1 to TRBJ2-2; D is undetermined. The V gene's germline CDR1 is KGHDR and CDR2 SFDVKD. Trimming pared 4 bases from V and 0 bases from J, leaving 11 bases between. The CDR3 is 16 amino acids. CDR3 sequence (DNA): TGTGCCACCAGTGACTCGGCCGCCGCGAACACCGGGGAGCTGTTTTTT. This translates into CATSDSAAANTGELFF.

The rearrangement uses TRBV27 and TRBJ2-7, with 14 bases fitting TRBD2. The CDR3 totals 14 residues. Per the germline V gene, CDR1 is MNHEY and CDR2 is SMNVEV (reference sequence). V shed 6 bases, J shed 9 bases, and the junction held 7 bases outside the gene matches. DNA for the CDR3: TGTGCCAGCAGCCCCGGGACTAGCGGGAGAGGGCAGTACTTC. Its protein product is CASSPGTSGRGQYF.

The gene calls are TRBV4-1 and TRBJ2-2; 8 positions agree with TRBD2. The CDR3 loop spans 18 amino acids. V dropped 2 bases and J dropped 4; count of bases not matched to a gene: 12. The germline CDR1 and CDR2 sequences are MGHRA and YSYEKL. The CDR3 sequence is CASSQPTGGGGGTGELFF. DNA of the CDR3: TGCGCCAGCAGCCAACCTACCGGGGGGGGAGGGGGCACCGGGGAGCTGTTTTTT.

This chain links TRBV2 with TRBJ2-5; 9 nucleotides agree with TRBD1. Germline V lookup: CDR1 SNHLY, CDR2 FYNNEI. The CDR3 contains 13 residues. Unmatched junction bases numbered 1, after V lost 6 bases and J lost 2 bases. The CDR3 loop is CASRTGGQETQYF. CDR3 nucleotides: TGTGCCAGCAGGACAGGGGGACAAGAGACCCAGTACTTC.

The chain combines TRBV27 with TRBJ1-4, with D tentatively TRBD1 (5 bases). CDR3 size: 16 residues. V was shortened by 3 bases and J by 2 bases, with 13 bases between the two germline ends. Germline V gene lookup returns CDR1 MNHEY and CDR2 SMNVEV (reference sequence). The CDR3 DNA reads as TGTGCCAGCAGTTTGTACCAGGGAGAGACTAATGAAAAACTGTTTTTT. Translation: CASSLYQGETNEKLFF.

This clonotype was detected many times. The chain uses TRBV2 and TRBJ2-1; the match to TRBD2 covers 10 bases. The CDR3 is 16 amino acids. The J segment lost 9 bases and the V segment lost 7 bases, leaving 15 bases of the junction unmatched. Germline CDR1 SNHLY, CDR2 FYNNEI. The CDR3 loop reads CASIYVLAGGNGEQFF. DNA of the CDR3: TGTGCCAGCATATACGTGTTAGCGGGAGGTAACGGTGAGCAGTTCTTC.

The chain joins TRBV6-1 to TRBJ2-3; 10 bases line up with TRBD2. Germline loops: CDR1 MNHNS, CDR2 SASEGT. With 7 bases clipped from V and 5 bases from J, the junction kept 9 bases outside the gene matches. The CDR3 sequence is 15 residues long. The DNA of the CDR3 is TGTGCCAGCACCCTACTAGCGGGACTTGGAGATACGCAGTATTTT. It yields the protein CASTLLAGLGDTQYF.

The chain carries TRBV20-1 and TRBJ2-7; D gene unclear. The V and J ends lost 3 bases and 2 bases respectively, with 8 bases between them. In germline, CDR1 is DFQATT, CDR2 SNEGSKA (reference sequence). CDR3 length: 12 amino acids. The CDR3 DNA sequence: TGCAGTGCTAGTACACAGACCTACGAGCAGTACTTC. It encodes CSASTQTYEQYF.

This clonotype was observed a handful of times. CDR3 DNA: TGTGCCAGCAGTTCCCAACGTAGCGGGAGTGCCAATGAGCAGTTCTTC. This sequence encodes CASSSQRSGSANEQFF. The V gene is TRBV27, the J gene TRBJ2-1, with 9 positions matching TRBD2. After removal of 4 bases from V and 6 bases from J, the junction contained 10 bases not matched to a gene. CDR3 length: 16 residues. The germline V gene has CDR1 MNHEY and CDR2 SMNVEV (reference sequence).

This clonotype came up a few times. V usage is TRBV11-2 and J usage is TRBJ1-5; D unclear. CDR1 is SGHAT and CDR2 is FQNNGV in the germline V gene. V lost 1 base and J 2 bases, leaving 9 bases between the germline ends. The CDR3 totals 15 residues. The CDR3 reads CASSLGVMGNQPQHF. The DNA of the CDR3 is TGTGCCAGCAGCTTAGGGGTTATGGGCAATCAGCCCCAGCATTTT.

The table lists this clonotype with a few counts. The chain combines TRBV25-1 with TRBJ2-3; TRBD2 matches 11 bases. This CDR3 contains 17 residues. Germline-derived CDR1 and CDR2 are MGHDK and SYGVNS. The V segment lost 2 bases and the J segment 5 bases; nucleotides outside the gene matches: 9. CDR3 coding DNA: TGTGCCAGCAGTGAACCAACTAGCGGGAGATTTGGAGATACGCAGTATTTT. Translated: CASSEPTSGRFGDTQYF.

This clonotype was counted many times. This chain connects TRBV6-1 to TRBJ1-1; D uncertain. The CDR3 extends over 14 amino acids. Germline CDR1 MNHNS, CDR2 SASEGT. V was clipped by 0 bases and J by 1 base, with 6 bases between them. The CDR3 region is CASSEAAENTEAFF. The CDR3 DNA reads TGTGCCAGCAGTGAAGCAGCAGAGAACACTGAAGCTTTCTTT.